Listed below are T cell receptor beta chains from one sample, sequenced in a study of shared clonotypes between healthy human individuals. Libraries were prepared by immunoSEQ multiplex PCR; TCRdb keeps only in-frame clonotypes and omits some of them. The sample includes a few million clones, more than 80% of them seen just once. Sequencing was carried out using naive CD4+ T cells sorted from blood. Receptors originate from a young man in good health. CDR3s include the opening cysteine and the closing phenylalanine or tryptophan. D genes are given only for firm matches. Expanded clones get a size class; other rows say once, few or many, or leave the size out.

clone size,V gene,D gene,J gene,CDR3 protein,CDR3 DNA
-,TRBV4-2,TRBD2,TRBJ2-1,CASSPIAGGVDEQFF,TGTGCCAGCAGCCCCATAGCGGGGGGGGTGGATGAGCAGTTCTTC
-,TRBV4-3,TRBD2,TRBJ2-2,CASSQHTSGRVTGELFF,TGCGCCAGCAGCCAGCACACTAGCGGGAGGGTCACCGGGGAGCTGTTTTTT
few,TRBV27,-,TRBJ1-3,CASSLSGAGNTIYF,TGTGCCAGCAGTTTGTCGGGGGCTGGAAACACCATATATTTT
-,TRBV10-3,-,TRBJ1-1,CAIGQVNTEAFF,TGTGCCATCGGGCAGGTAAACACTGAAGCTTTCTTT
few,TRBV19,-,TRBJ1-5,CASSIDLGGNQPQHF,TGTGCCAGTAGTATAGATCTAGGGGGCAATCAGCCCCAGCATTTT
-,TRBV9,-,TRBJ2-3,CASSVSQTDTQYF,TGTGCCAGCAGCGTAAGCCAGACAGATACGCAGTATTTT
few,TRBV19,-,TRBJ1-1,CASRPGDLNTEAFF,TGTGCCAGTAGGCCGGGGGACCTGAACACTGAAGCTTTCTTT
-,TRBV4-3,-,TRBJ1-1,CASSQASAGRVTEAFF,TGCGCCAGCAGCCAAGCCTCGGCAGGCCGGGTCACTGAAGCTTTCTTT
-,TRBV4-2,-,TRBJ2-7,CASSQDFGGPYEQYF,TGTGCCAGCAGCCAAGATTTCGGAGGTCCCTACGAGCAGTACTTC
-,TRBV5-5,TRBD1,TRBJ2-5,CASSWGQSGSQYF,TGTGCCAGCAGCTGGGGACAGTCTGGCTCCCAGTACTTC
-,TRBV7-2,TRBD2,TRBJ2-5,CASSLGRGSGRGETQYF,TGTGCCAGCAGCTTAGGGAGGGGTAGCGGGAGAGGAGAGACCCAGTACTTC
few,TRBV15,-,TRBJ1-1,CATSSKVREAFF,TGTGCCACCAGCAGCAAGGTGCGAGAAGCTTTCTTT
-,TRBV7-6,-,TRBJ1-1,CASRSEDSLGTEAFF,TGTGCCAGCAGGAGTGAGGACAGTTTGGGCACTGAAGCTTTCTTT
-,TRBV6-6,TRBD2,TRBJ2-7,CASRLPGLATVNEQYF,TGTGCCAGCAGACTCCCGGGACTAGCGACGGTGAACGAGCAGTACTTC
-,TRBV25-1,-,TRBJ2-7,CASSDRLARDRRTYEQYF,TGTGCCAGCAGTGATCGTCTTGCCCGGGACCGACGCACCTACGAGCAGTACTTC
-,TRBV2,TRBD1,TRBJ1-5,CASSETTGGNQPQHF,TGTGCCAGCAGTGAGACAACAGGGGGCAATCAGCCCCAGCATTTT
-,TRBV7-9,-,TRBJ1-2,CASSEYRQKGGYGYTF,TGTGCCAGCAGCGAATACCGACAGAAAGGGGGCTATGGCTACACCTTC
-,TRBV15,-,TRBJ2-5,CATSRGVRQETQYF,TGTGCCACCAGCAGAGGGGTGAGACAAGAGACCCAGTACTTC
few,TRBV5-1,-,TRBJ1-6,CASSRTTDKNSPLHF,TGCGCCAGCAGCCGGACGACAGACAAAAATTCACCCCTCCACTTT
-,TRBV5-1,TRBD1,TRBJ2-3,CASSSQGAGIDTQYF,TGCGCCAGCAGCTCACAGGGGGCTGGTATAGATACGCAGTATTTT
few,TRBV4-1,-,TRBJ1-1,CASSHRVSIEAFF,TGCGCCAGCAGCCATCGGGTTTCAATTGAAGCTTTCTTT
-,TRBV18,-,TRBJ1-2,CASSLAQTEIYGYTF,TGTGCCAGCTCACTAGCGCAGACGGAGATCTATGGCTACACCTTC
-,TRBV6-6,TRBD1,TRBJ2-7,CASSVTGVEQYF,TGTGCCAGCAGTGTAACAGGGGTTGAGCAGTACTTC
-,TRBV6-6,-,TRBJ2-7,CASKTGTPSYEQYF,TGTGCCAGCAAAACCGGGACACCTTCCTACGAGCAGTACTTC
-,TRBV6-1,-,TRBJ1-1,CASSEFRGNTEAFF,TGTGCCAGCAGTGAATTTAGAGGGAACACTGAAGCTTTCTTT
-,TRBV7-2,-,TRBJ2-2,CASTRATGELFF,TGTGCCAGCACTCGGGCGACCGGGGAGCTGTTTTTT
-,TRBV19,-,TRBJ2-2,CASNPQRVRTGELFF,TGTGCCAGTAACCCTCAGAGGGTTCGGACCGGGGAGCTGTTTTTT
-,TRBV21-1,-,TRBJ2-7,CALGPREGSYEQYF,TGTGCTCTCGGCCCCCGGGAGGGTTCCTACGAGCAGTACTTC
once,TRBV5-4,TRBD2,TRBJ2-3,CASSRSGGVTDTQYF,TGTGCCAGCAGCCGGAGCGGGGGGGTGACAGATACGCAGTATTTT
-,TRBV7-9,-,TRBJ2-7,CASSLGLFNEQYF,TGTGCCAGCAGCTTGGGTCTTTTCAACGAGCAGTACTTC
-,TRBV29-1,TRBD1,TRBJ2-7,CSAGWLTGDSAYEQYF,TGCAGCGCCGGTTGGCTGACAGGGGACTCCGCCTACGAGCAGTACTTC
-,TRBV19,TRBD1,TRBJ2-1,CASIDRGGNNEQFF,TGTGCCAGTATTGACAGGGGGGGAAACAATGAGCAGTTCTTC
-,TRBV5-6,-,TRBJ2-5,CASSDLEGGPRETQYF,TGTGCCAGCAGCGACCTGGAGGGGGGGCCGCGGGAGACCCAGTACTTC
-,TRBV7-9,-,TRBJ1-6,CASSWDTRHSPLHF,TGTGCCAGCAGCTGGGACACTAGGCATTCACCCCTCCACTTT
-,TRBV2,-,TRBJ1-5,CASKRVSNQPQHF,TGTGCCAGCAAGAGGGTAAGCAATCAGCCCCAGCATTTT
-,TRBV5-1,-,TRBJ1-6,CASSLSGGNSPLHF,TGCGCCAGCAGCTTGTCTGGGGGAAATTCACCCCTCCACTTT
-,TRBV9,-,TRBJ2-1,CASSVDIGDEQFF,TGTGCCAGCAGCGTAGACATCGGGGATGAGCAGTTCTTC
-,TRBV6-4,-,TRBJ2-3,CASSDYGGESTDTQYF,TGTGCCAGCAGTGACTACGGCGGAGAAAGCACAGATACGCAGTATTTT
-,TRBV2,TRBD2,TRBJ2-5,CASSVTSGRVGETQYF,TGTGCCAGCAGCGTGACTAGCGGGAGGGTGGGGGAGACCCAGTACTTC
-,TRBV5-6,TRBD2,TRBJ2-3,CASSFLAGNEDTQYF,TGTGCCAGCAGCTTCTTAGCGGGAAACGAAGATACGCAGTATTTT
-,TRBV11-2,-,TRBJ1-5,CASSLSEDQPQHF,TGTGCCAGCAGCTTATCGGAGGATCAGCCCCAGCATTTT
-,TRBV30,TRBD2,TRBJ2-1,CAWSVGTSGGDNEQFF,TGTGCCTGGAGTGTAGGGACTAGCGGGGGGGACAATGAGCAGTTCTTC
-,TRBV19,-,TRBJ2-7,CASRATASSYEQYF,TGTGCCAGTAGGGCAACCGCAAGCTCCTACGAGCAGTACTTC
-,TRBV9,-,TRBJ1-3,CASSVGPPVSGNTIYF,TGTGCCAGCAGCGTAGGCCCCCCTGTGTCTGGAAACACCATATATTTT
-,TRBV18,-,TRBJ2-7,CASSPAPGAIREQYF,TGTGCCAGCTCCCCCGCCCCGGGGGCCATCCGCGAGCAGTACTTC
-,TRBV19,-,TRBJ1-1,CASSLLMNTEAFF,TGTGCCAGTAGTTTACTAATGAACACTGAAGCTTTCTTT
-,TRBV7-8,-,TRBJ1-6,CASSFQGSRSPLHF,TGTGCCAGCAGCTTCCAGGGGAGCCGTTCACCCCTCCACTTT
-,TRBV11-2,TRBD2,TRBJ2-5,CASSLKREGLGTQYF,TGTGCCAGCAGCTTGAAGCGGGAGGGCCTTGGGACCCAGTACTTC
-,TRBV28,TRBD1,TRBJ2-6,CASRTQGAGANVLTF,TGTGCCAGCAGAACCCAGGGGGCTGGGGCCAACGTCCTGACTTTC
once,TRBV27,-,TRBJ2-7,CASGRVSNEQYF,TGTGCCTCGGGGCGGGTCAGCAACGAGCAGTACTTC
-,TRBV5-6,TRBD1,TRBJ2-5,CASSRDRGLGETQYF,TGTGCCAGCAGCAGGGACAGGGGGCTAGGTGAGACCCAGTACTTC
-,TRBV9,TRBD2,TRBJ2-7,CASSPTSGKASYEQYF,TGTGCCAGCAGCCCCACTAGCGGGAAAGCCTCCTACGAGCAGTACTTC
-,TRBV5-1,-,TRBJ2-5,CASNPWAGAETQYF,TGCGCCAGCAACCCCTGGGCTGGGGCGGAGACCCAGTACTTC
-,TRBV18,TRBD1,TRBJ1-1,CASSPRTGDNTEAFF,TGTGCCAGCTCACCAAGGACAGGGGACAACACTGAAGCTTTCTTT
-,TRBV30,-,TRBJ1-4,CAWSVDMQGEKLFF,TGTGCCTGGAGTGTAGACATGCAAGGGGAAAAACTGTTTTTT
-,TRBV30,-,TRBJ1-5,CAWSPRQPGQPQHF,TGTGCCTGGAGCCCCAGACAGCCGGGTCAGCCCCAGCATTTT
-,TRBV2,-,TRBJ2-7,CASRGDSFYEQYF,TGTGCCAGCAGGGGGGACTCGTTCTACGAGCAGTACTTC